Below are 30 T cell receptor beta chains sequenced from a single sample in a study of blood T cell repertoires in COVID-19. Measured with immunoSEQ multiplex PCR; TCRdb has only the in-frame clones, and not every one. This sample yields roughly 120,000 clones, of which 71% are seen a single time; 0.86% belongs to the top ten. Source material: peripheral blood. Source of these receptors: a human donor with acute or convalescent COVID-19. The donor label of this sample is uncertain.

This clone turned up a few times. The J gene is TRBJ2-3, the V gene TRBV28, with TRBD2 as a possible D gene (5 bases). Germline V gene sequence: CDR1 MDHEN, CDR2 SYDVKM. This CDR3 has 14 amino acids. The germline V and J ends were trimmed by 8 bases and 0 bases, with 12 bases remaining between them. CDR3 region: CASRSVSSTDTQYF. In DNA, the CDR3 is TGTGCCAGCCGTAGCGTCTCTAGCACAGATACGCAGTATTTT.

The chain combines TRBV29-1 with TRBJ1-1; D is possibly TRBD1 (5 bases). Trimming took 2 bases from V and 0 from J, leaving 10 bases between them. Per germline, CDR1 SQVTM and CDR2 ANQGSEA. The CDR3 spans 14 residues. Here the CDR3 DNA reads TGCAGCGTTGAAAAGGGCAGGGTGAACACTGAAGCTTTCTTT. Translation: CSVEKGRVNTEAFF.

This clone showed up many times. This rearrangement joins TRBV4-1 to TRBJ1-2; maybe TRBD1 (5 bases). The CDR3 length is 15 residues. Germline CDR1 and CDR2: MGHRA and YSYEKL. The V and J ends lost 1 base and 1 base respectively, with 10 bases between them. CDR3 residues: CASSQVPGFNYGYTF. As DNA, the CDR3 is TGCGCCAGCAGCCAAGTTCCAGGGTTTAACTATGGCTACACCTTC.

This clone has only one observation. The chain is built from TRBV6-2 or TRBV6-3 and TRBJ1-3, with D maybe TRBD1 (6 bases). V gave up 2 bases and J gave up 0 bases, with 8 bases separating them. The CDR3 is 15 residues long. Germline CDR1 is MNHEY and CDR2 is SVGEGT. The CDR3 region is CASSYGGHSGNTIYF. CDR3 sequence (DNA): TGTGCCAGCAGTTACGGGGGCCACTCTGGAAACACCATATATTTT.

V usage is TRBV6-1 and J usage is TRBJ2-7; 7 nucleotides align to TRBD2. The trim removed 2 bases at V and 4 bases at J, leaving 5 bases unmatched. The CDR3 is made up of 14 amino acids. Looked up from germline, CDR1 is MNHNS and CDR2 is SASEGT. The CDR3 DNA sequence: TGTGCCAGCAGTGAATGGGGAGGGGCATACGAGCAGTACGTC. Translating it yields CASSEWGGAYEQYV.

The chain uses TRBV3-1 (or the pseudogene TRBV3-2) and TRBJ1-2, with 9 positions matching TRBD1. From germline, CDR1 is LGHDT and CDR2 YNNKEL (reference sequence). This CDR3 is 16 amino acids long. The V and J ends lost 2 bases and 2 bases, in that order; junction bases with no gene match: 6. The chain's CDR3 is CASSQSGQGLNYGYTF. CDR3 DNA sequence: TGTGCCAGCAGCCAAAGTGGACAGGGGTTGAACTATGGCTACACCTTC.

DNA for the CDR3: TGTGCCAGCTCCTGGACAGAGATGAACACTGAAGCTTTCTTT. This codes for CASSWTEMNTEAFF. The rearrangement uses TRBV9 and TRBJ1-1, with D maybe TRBD1 (6 bases). The CDR3 spans 14 residues. V was pared by 7 bases and J by 0 bases, with 13 bases between. Germline CDR1 is SGDLS and CDR2 is YYNGEE.

The chain has TRBV19 and TRBJ1-2; no reliable D call. Trimming took 0 bases from V and 3 from J, leaving 5 bases between them. The CDR3 runs 13 residues. Germline CDR1 LNHDA, CDR2 SQIVND (reference sequence). CDR3 nucleotides: TGTGCCAGTAGTATAGATCTCCACTATGGCTACACCTTC. Its protein is CASSIDLHYGYTF.

The V gene is TRBV9, the J gene TRBJ2-3, with 9 bases aligning to TRBD1. From germline, CDR1 is SGDLS and CDR2 YYNGEE. Trimming cost V 0 bases and J 1 base; bases outside gene matches: 6. The CDR3 is made up of 17 amino acids. The CDR3: CASSVVGGQGRTDTQYF. CDR3 in DNA: TGTGCCAGCAGCGTAGTGGGGGGACAGGGACGCACAGATACGCAGTATTTT.

This clone was counted once. The chain couples TRBV7-9 to TRBJ1-6; TRBD1 matches 10 bases. Germline CDR1 SEHNR, CDR2 FQNEAQ (reference sequence). J was trimmed by 15 bases and V by 5 bases; bases with no gene match: 10. CDR3 length equals 14 residues. DNA of the CDR3: TGTGCCAGCAGCCCCGGGACAGGGGCCTGTTGCCTCCACTTT. Its translation is CASSPGTGACCLHF.

The chain uses TRBV11-1 and TRBJ2-5, with 9 nucleotides matching TRBD2. This CDR3 has 16 amino acids. Germline V gene lookup returns CDR1 SGHAT and CDR2 FQDESV (reference sequence). V dropped 6 bases and J dropped 5; count of bases not matched to a gene: 13. CDR3 sequence reads: CASSPKKLAGLETQYF. The CDR3 region has the DNA TGTGCCAGCAGTCCGAAGAAGCTAGCGGGGTTGGAGACCCAGTACTTC.

This clone has more than one count but fewer than ten. V usage is TRBV6-5 and J usage is TRBJ1-3, with TRBD1 matching over 9 bases. The CDR3 is 15 amino acids. V dropped 9 bases and J dropped 2; count of bases not matched to a gene: 8. Germline V gene data show CDR1 as MNHEY and CDR2 as SVGAGI. The CDR3 DNA is TGTGCCAGTGCGAAACAGGGGGCGCCTGGAAACACCATATATTTT. Translation: CASAKQGAPGNTIYF.

This clone came up once. This chain links TRBV28 with TRBJ2-6; TRBD1 might be the D (6 bases). This CDR3 spans 15 amino acids. The V and J ends lost 2 bases and 10 bases respectively, with 15 bases between them. Germline-derived CDR1 and CDR2 are MDHEN and SYDVKM. The chain's CDR3 is CASSLQGIGSNVLTF. The CDR3 DNA follows: TGTGCCAGCAGTTTACAGGGGATCGGATCGAACGTCCTGACTTTC.

V usage is TRBV30 and J usage is TRBJ1-3; D is undetermined. The CDR3 extends over 15 amino acids. Deletions cut 0 bases from V and 0 bases from J, with 9 bases between. CDR1 is GTSNPN, CDR2 SVGIG, per germline (reference sequence). The CDR3 loop is CAWSVGLYSGNTIYF. The CDR3 region has the DNA TGTGCCTGGAGTGTGGGCCTTTACTCTGGAAACACCATATATTTT.

This clone was seen a handful of times. The J gene is TRBJ1-2, the V gene TRBV2; TRBD1 matches at 8 bases. Trimming took 6 bases from V and 3 from J; bases not matched to a gene: 6. This CDR3 region has 14 residues. CDR1 SNHLY and CDR2 FYNNEI come from the germline V gene. The CDR3 nucleotides are TGTGCCAGCAGGCCGACAGGGGCATACTATGGCTACACCTTC. Its protein is CASRPTGAYYGYTF.

The genes are TRBV6-6 and TRBJ2-7; 8 nucleotides align to TRBD1. Germline V gene data show CDR1 as MNHNY and CDR2 as SVGAGI (reference sequence). V shed 2 bases and J 2 bases; nucleotides not matched to a gene: 2. CDR3 size: 14 residues. The DNA of the CDR3 is TGTGCCAGCAGTTACGGGACAGGAACCTACGAGCAGTACTTC. It translates to CASSYGTGTYEQYF.

The chain uses TRBV2 and TRBJ2-1; perhaps TRBD2 as D (6 bases). Trimming left V 6 bases short and J 10 bases short, with 16 bases between. There are 13 residues in the CDR3. The V gene's germline CDR1 is SNHLY and CDR2 FYNNEI. Written as DNA, the CDR3 is TGTGCCAGCAGCCCGCGAGCGGGTTGGGAGCAGTTCTTC. Translation: CASSPRAGWEQFF.

The V call is TRBV6-4, the J call TRBJ1-1, with 8 bases aligning to TRBD1. Germline trimming cut 5 bases from V and 5 bases from J; bases unmatched to any gene: 4. The CDR3 sequence is 13 residues long. The V gene's germline CDR1 is MRHNA and CDR2 SNTAGT. The chain's CDR3 is CASSLDRGTEAFF. The CDR3 DNA reads TGTGCCAGCAGTCTAGACAGGGGTACTGAAGCTTTCTTT.

This clone came up a few times. The chain's CDR3 is CASSLAGLAGGSEQFF. DNA for the CDR3: TGTGCCAGCAGCCTTGCGGGACTAGCGGGGGGGTCTGAGCAGTTCTTC. V is TRBV3-1 (or the pseudogene TRBV3-2) and J is TRBJ2-1; 16 bases fit TRBD2. V trimming: 4 bases; J trimming: 9 bases; junction bases outside the gene matches: 6. This CDR3 has 16 residues. Germline CDR1 reads LGHDT; CDR2 reads YNNKEL (reference sequence).

The chain combines TRBV28 with TRBJ1-5; 8 bases fit TRBD1. The CDR3 loop spans 15 amino acids. The V gene end was trimmed by 6 bases and the J gene end by 0 bases; junction bases not matched to a gene: 4. Germline V gene lookup returns CDR1 MDHEN and CDR2 SYDVKM. Here the CDR3 DNA reads TGTGCCAGCAGGATGACAGGGGTTAGCAATCAGCCCCAGCATTTT. It codes for CASRMTGVSNQPQHF.

This clone was seen only a few times. The gene calls are TRBV6-5 and TRBJ1-1; a weak D match, TRBD1 (5 bases). Germline CDR1 MNHEY, CDR2 SVGAGI. The V end was cut by 4 bases, the J end by 11 bases, with 11 bases between. The CDR3 spans 11 residues. The CDR3 region is CASSSGVVAFF. The CDR3 DNA is TGTGCCAGCAGTTCGGGGGTTGTCGCTTTCTTT.

This clone came up once. The chain employs TRBV5-1 and TRBJ1-5; perhaps TRBD1 as D (5 bases). Per the germline V gene, CDR1 is SGHRS and CDR2 is YFSETQ. V lost 4 bases and J 5 bases, leaving 16 bases between the germline ends. The CDR3 extends over 15 amino acids. CDR3 DNA sequence: TGCGCCAGCAGCCCTGGGGCAGGCCCTGATCAGCCCCAGCATTTT. It yields the protein CASSPGAGPDQPQHF. The full variable domain, completed using reference TRBV5-1 and TRBJ1-5, is KAGVTQTPRYLIKTRGQQVTLSCSPISGHRSVSWYQQTPGQGLQFLFEYFSETQRNKGNFPGRFSGRQFSNSRSEMNVSTLELGDSALYLCASSPGAGPDQPQHFGDGTRLSIL.

The CDR3 reads CASSQRDRGGLSGANVLTF. CDR3 in DNA: TGTGCCAGCAGCCAGCGTGACAGGGGAGGGCTTTCTGGGGCCAACGTCCTGACTTTC. This sequence joins TRBV4-2 and TRBJ2-6, with D maybe TRBD1 (8 bases). CDR1 LGHNA and CDR2 YNFKEQ come from the germline V gene. The CDR3 is 19 amino acids. V lost 3 bases and J lost 1, with 19 bases in between.

The chain uses TRBV3-1 (or the pseudogene TRBV3-2) and TRBJ2-1; a possible D gene is TRBD2 (7 bases). CDR1 is LGHDT and CDR2 is YNNKEL in the germline V gene (reference sequence). This CDR3 contains 14 residues. V was pared by 8 bases and J by 8 bases, with 19 bases between. This CDR3 reads CASRVFGGPDEQFF. The DNA for the CDR3 is TGTGCCAGCCGGGTGTTCGGGGGGCCTGATGAGCAGTTCTTC.

The chain uses TRBV13 and TRBJ1-3, with TRBD1 matching over 10 bases. Germline CDR1 and CDR2: PRHDT and FYEKMQ (reference sequence). J lost 4 bases, V lost 5 bases, and 5 bases had no gene match. This CDR3 spans 15 amino acids. The CDR3 DNA reads TGTGCCAGCAGCATAGACAGGGGGCACGGAAACACCATATATTTT. Protein sequence: CASSIDRGHGNTIYF.

This clone was picked up one time. The chain carries TRBV10-1 and TRBJ2-1; 8 positions match TRBD2. The CDR3 extends over 16 amino acids. CDR1 WNHNN and CDR2 SYGVQD come from the germline V gene (reference sequence). V lost 6 bases and J lost 8; bases outside the gene matches: 15. In nucleotides, the CDR3 is TGCGCCAGCAGCCGAGTCCAGAGCGGGGGTCGGGATGAGCAGTTCTTC. Amino acids: CASSRVQSGGRDEQFF.

V gene TRBV9 combines with J gene TRBJ2-1; 8 bases match TRBD2. CDR3 length equals 14 residues. The V segment lost 3 bases and the J segment 8 bases; nucleotides outside the gene matches: 7. Germline V gives CDR1 SGDLS, CDR2 YYNGEE. The CDR3 DNA is TGTGCCAGCAGCGCACTAGGGACTAGTCATGAGCAGTTCTTC. Translation gives CASSALGTSHEQFF.

This chain joins TRBV5-6 and TRBJ1-1; tentatively, D is TRBD1 (5 bases). The germline CDR1 and CDR2 sequences are SGHDT and YYEEEE. The V gene lost 2 bases and the J gene lost 5 bases, with 19 bases spanning the gap. This CDR3 comprises 16 residues. The CDR3 is CASSFRQGRIRTEAFF. The CDR3 region has the DNA TGTGCCAGCAGCTTTAGGCAGGGTCGGATTCGAACTGAAGCTTTCTTT.

This clone was counted only a few times. The V and J genes are TRBV18 and TRBJ2-1; 9 bases are a match to TRBD2. J was trimmed by 6 bases and V by 2 bases; bases with no gene match: 8. Germline CDR1 and CDR2: KGHSH and LQKENI. The CDR3 contains 16 residues. In nucleotides, the CDR3 is TGTGCCAGCTCACCAACGAGCGGGGGGCTACTCAATGAGCAGTTCTTC. It is translated as CASSPTSGGLLNEQFF. The full variable domain, in which reference TRBV18 and TRBJ2-1 provide the parts outside the CDR3, is NAGVMQNPRHLVRRRGQEARLRCSPMKGHSHVYWYRQLPEEGLKFMVYLQKENIIDESGMPKERFSAEFPKEGPSILRIQQVVRGDSAAYFCASSPTSGGLLNEQFFGPGTRLTVL.

This clone was observed a handful of times. This rearrangement joins TRBV11-2 to TRBJ1-4, with D possibly being TRBD1 (5 bases). V was cut by 4 bases and J by 8 bases, with 14 bases left in between. The CDR3 consists of 14 residues. Germline CDR1 and CDR2: SGHAT and FQNNGV. The CDR3 sequence: CASSSEGLWEKLFF. The CDR3, as DNA: TGTGCCAGCAGCTCAGAGGGGCTGTGGGAAAAACTGTTTTTT.